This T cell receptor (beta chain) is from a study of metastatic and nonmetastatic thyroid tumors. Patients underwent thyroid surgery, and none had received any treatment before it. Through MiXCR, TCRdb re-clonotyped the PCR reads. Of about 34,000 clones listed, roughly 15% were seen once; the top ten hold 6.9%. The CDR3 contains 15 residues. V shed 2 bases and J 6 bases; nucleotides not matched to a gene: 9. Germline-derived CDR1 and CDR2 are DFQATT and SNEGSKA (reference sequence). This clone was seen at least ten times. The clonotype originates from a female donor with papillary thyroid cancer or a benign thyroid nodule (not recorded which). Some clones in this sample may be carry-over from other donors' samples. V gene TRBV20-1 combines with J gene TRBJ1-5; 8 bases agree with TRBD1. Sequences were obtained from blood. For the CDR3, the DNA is TGCAGTGCTAGACCCCTCGGACAGGGAGGTCAGCCCCAGCATTTT. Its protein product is CSARPLGQGGQPQHF.